This TCR beta chain was sequenced in a study of tumor and adjacent non-tumor tissue in lung cancer. This clonotype showed up just once. Its matching antigen is unknown. This CDR3 is missing its conserved last phenylalanine or tryptophan, likely due to a read error. No DNA is shown, since the ends of the CDR3 on it are uncertain; the CDR3 is the one TCRdb lists. The CDR3 is 15 residues long, counting both termini. Looked up from germline, CDR1 is SGHNT and CDR2 is YENEEA. A modified ARM-PCR protocol with three rounds of nested PCR amplified TCRbeta. A single record per CDR3 protein comes from TCRdb applying MiXCR to the multiplex PCR reads. Of about 200,000 distinct CDR3 sequences detected, 70% to 75% appear once; the ten largest clones hold 20% to 25%. The template was RNA from unsorted bulk tissue. Regarding the study as a whole: Compared with tumor, normal lung showed significantly lower TCR diversity.

The source is a man in his sixties with non-small cell lung cancer. The source material was lung tumor tissue. V usage is TRBV11-3 and J usage is TRBJ2-1; TRBD1, the table's D call, was not compared with the DNA. The CDR3 loop is CANSLYGAAFNQQFI.